The 12 T cell receptor beta chains listed next were all sequenced from one sample in a study of CD8+CD57+ T cells in acquired aplastic anemia. TCR beta VDJ and CDR3 were profiled, and genomic DNA was the template. TCRdb re-analysed the reads in MiXCR, keeping a single row per CDR3 protein. Of 310,000 or so distinct CDR3 sequences in the sample, approximately 57% are singletons; the top ten hold 1% to 1.5%. Previously, flow cytometry had revealed CD8+CD57+ cell expansion in the patients chosen for sequencing. Sequenced: sorted CD4+, CD8+, or CD8+CD57+ T cells (not recorded which) from PBMCs. All receptors derive from a human donor with aplastic anemia.

This clonotype was seen at least ten times. V gene TRBV6-1 combines with J gene TRBJ2-2; the D is unclear. With 4 bases removed from V and 4 bases from J, the gap between germline ends came to 7 bases. Germline-derived CDR1 and CDR2 are MNHNS and SASEGT. The CDR3 is 13 residues long. CDR3 protein: CASSATGTGELFF. The CDR3 nucleotides read TGTGCCAGCAGTGCCACCGGCACCGGGGAGCTGTTTTTT.

The chain combines TRBV20-1 with TRBJ1-2; D gene uncertain. The V end was cut by 4 bases, the J end by 8 bases, with 14 bases between. The CDR3 totals 12 residues. Germline V gene lookup returns CDR1 DFQATT and CDR2 SNEGSKA (reference sequence). CDR3 in amino acids: CSATAQSIGYTF. CDR3 nucleotides: TGCAGTGCTACAGCGCAGTCTATAGGCTACACCTTC.

This clonotype was counted many times. The chain employs TRBV6-5 and TRBJ1-5, with D unresolved. CDR3 length: 15 residues. Trimming stripped 6 bases from V and 3 bases from J, with 15 bases between. From germline, CDR1 is MNHEY and CDR2 SVGAGI. The CDR3 here is CASSRGRGSNQPQHF. CDR3 coding DNA: TGTGCCAGCAGCCGCGGCCGTGGTTCCAATCAGCCCCAGCATTTT.

Details on this clonotype: This may come from a read error, since a much larger clone is one base off. The genes are TRBV20-1 and TRBJ1-5; the D is unclear. CDR1 is DFQATT and CDR2 is SNEGSKA in the germline V gene (reference sequence). The CDR3 has 13 amino acids. The CDR3: CSAKDPMVPGAYF. CDR3 DNA sequence: TGCAGTGCTAAAGATCCGATGGTGCCTGGTGCCTATTTT.

This chain joins TRBV19 and TRBJ1-2; D unresolved. The germline gives CDR1 LNHDA, CDR2 SQIVND (reference sequence). V dropped 2 bases and J dropped 2 bases, with 9 bases sitting between them. This CDR3 contains 14 residues. CDR3 residues: CASSIWRSNYGYTF. DNA for the CDR3: TGTGCCAGTAGTATATGGCGGTCAAACTATGGCTACACCTTC.

Note on this clonotype: An end of the junction does not agree with germline; a read error may underlie this. V usage is TRBV7-8 and J usage is TRBJ1-5; possibly TRBD1 for D (6 bases). Germline V lookup: CDR1 SGHVS, CDR2 FQNEAQ. The CDR3 runs to 14 residues. DNA for the CDR3: TGTGCCAGCAGATTAGTCAGGGGCGATCAGCCTCAGCATTTT. It codes for CASRLVRGDQPQHF.

DNA for the CDR3: TGTGCCAGTAGTATCGGAACCACGGACACCGGGGACTATGGCTACACCTTC. Its protein is CASSIGTTDTGDYGYTF. The chain has TRBV19 and TRBJ1-2; D possibly corresponds to TRBD1 (5 bases). Germline CDR1 reads LNHDA; CDR2 reads SQIVND (reference sequence). Trimming stripped 3 bases from V and 3 bases from J, with 20 bases between. CDR3 length equals 17 residues.

This clonotype was seen repeatedly, ten times or more. The chain is built from TRBV6-2 or TRBV6-3 and TRBJ2-7; 9 bases align to TRBD2. CDR3 length: 15 residues. The V gene end was trimmed by 4 bases and the J gene end by 0 bases; junction bases not matched to a gene: 4. Looked up from germline, CDR1 is MNHEY and CDR2 is SVGEGT. CDR3 in amino acids: CASSLSGRPSYEQYF. The CDR3 bases are TGTGCCAGCAGTTTAAGCGGGAGGCCCTCCTACGAGCAGTACTTC.

V and J are TRBV7-3 and TRBJ1-2; 8 nucleotides align to TRBD1. Germline V gene lookup returns CDR1 SGHTA and CDR2 FQGTGA. This CDR3 is 13 amino acids long. With V trimmed by 5 bases and J by 5 bases, 4 bases remained unmatched. CDR3 DNA: TGTGCCAGCAGCCTCAGGACAGGGTATGGCTACACCTTC. It encodes CASSLRTGYGYTF.

This clonotype was seen a few times. The chain employs TRBV4-2 and TRBJ1-6; 7 bases are a match to TRBD1. The CDR3 spans 15 residues. Germline V CDR1 and CDR2: LGHNA, YNFKEQ. V gave up 6 bases and J gave up 6 bases; unmatched junction bases: 8. The CDR3 bases are TGTGCCAGCAGTCCAAGTGGGACAGTTAATTCACCCCTCCACTTT. As protein: CASSPSGTVNSPLHF.

This clonotype showed up many times. The chain has TRBV29-1 and TRBJ2-7, with unresolved D. The length of the CDR3 is 12 residues. Germline values: CDR1 SQVTM, CDR2 ANQGSEA. Deletions cut 3 bases from V and 1 base from J, with 7 bases between. The CDR3 reads CSVEVGSYEQYF. The CDR3 nucleotides read TGCAGCGTTGAGGTCGGGTCCTACGAGCAGTACTTC.

This clonotype was detected many times. The CDR3 nucleotides are TGTGCCAGCAGTGAAGTCAGGGGGTCCGACGAGCAGTACTTC. Translation gives CASSEVRGSDEQYF. The chain recombines TRBV6-1 with TRBJ2-7; 7 nucleotides agree with TRBD1. Germline V gene sequence: CDR1 MNHNS, CDR2 SASEGT. The CDR3 is 14 amino acids. V lost 1 base and J lost 5; bases outside the gene matches: 5.